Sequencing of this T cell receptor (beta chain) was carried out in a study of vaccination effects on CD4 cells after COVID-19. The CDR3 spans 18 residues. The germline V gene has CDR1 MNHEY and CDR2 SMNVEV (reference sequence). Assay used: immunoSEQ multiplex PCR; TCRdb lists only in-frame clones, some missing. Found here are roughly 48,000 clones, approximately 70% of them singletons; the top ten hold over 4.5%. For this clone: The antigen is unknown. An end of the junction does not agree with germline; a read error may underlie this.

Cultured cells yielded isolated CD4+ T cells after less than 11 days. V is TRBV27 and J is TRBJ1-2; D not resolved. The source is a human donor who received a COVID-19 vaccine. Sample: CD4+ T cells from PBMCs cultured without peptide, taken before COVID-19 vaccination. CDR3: CASSFITDGISPNYGYTF. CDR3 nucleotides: TGTGCCAGCAGTTTTATTACAGATGGAATCTCCCCTAATTATGGCTACACCTTC.